A selection of T cell receptor beta chains follows, all from one sample in a study of PD-1 blockade in classical Hodgkin lymphoma. The method was immunoSEQ multiplex PCR; TCRdb's version includes in-frame clones alone and lacks a portion of them. Of 4,000 or so clones in the sample, over 60% are singletons; the top ten hold around 49%. This specimen consisted of CD8+ T cells from blood, obtained before the fourth cycle of nivolumab. These receptors were taken from a human donor with classical Hodgkin lymphoma. Both conserved end residues are part of each CDR3. The D gene is left open where the match is weak. Clone size is not always given. Where it is, it says once, few, many or a class for expanded clones.

d_gene,v_gene,j_gene,len,abundance,CDR3nt,CDR3aa
.,TRBV5-4,TRBJ2-3,16,.,TGTGCCAGCAGCCCTCGGCAGGGGTTTTCCACAGATACGCAGTATTTT,CASSPRQGFSTDTQYF
TRBD2,TRBV7-9,TRBJ2-3,14,.,TGTGCCAGCAGCCCTAAAAGACTAGCGGATACGCAGTATTTT,CASSPKRLADTQYF
.,TRBV7-9,TRBJ1-1,16,.,TGTGCCAGCAGCTTAGTGGGGAGTTTCTCGAACACTGAAGCTTTCTTT,CASSLVGSFSNTEAFF
TRBD2,TRBV7-9,TRBJ2-7,16,.,TGCGCCAGCAGCCAAGAGCCCGGATTCACTAGCGCCGAGCAGTACTTC,CASSQEPGFTSAEQYF
.,TRBV2,TRBJ2-1,15,.,TGTGCCAGCAGTGACTGGGGGATATACTACAATGAGCAGTTCTTC,CASSDWGIYYNEQFF
TRBD2,TRBV7-9,TRBJ2-2,15,.,TGTGCCAGCACAGTAAGCGGGGTCAACACCGGGGAGCTGTTTTTT,CASTVSGVNTGELFF
TRBD2,TRBV18,TRBJ2-2,16,.,TGTGCCAGCTCGCCTAGCGGGGGGCTTGACACCGGGGAGCTGTTTTTT,CASSPSGGLDTGELFF
TRBD2,TRBV7-7,TRBJ2-1,15,once,TGTGCCAGCAGCCCCCGAGCGGGGGCCTACAATGAGCAGTTCTTC,CASSPRAGAYNEQFF
.,TRBV15,TRBJ2-1,16,.,TGTGCCACCAGCAGGTGGGAGTCCCCCTTAGGGGATGAGCAGTTCTTC,CATSRWESPLGDEQFF
.,TRBV9,TRBJ2-3,15,.,TGTGCCAGCAGCGTATCGGGGTTTAGCACAGATACGCAGTATTTT,CASSVSGFSTDTQYF
TRBD2,TRBV7-2,TRBJ2-1,15,.,TGTGCCAGCAGCTTAGTCTCTGGGGGAGGGCATGAGCAGTTCTTC,CASSLVSGGGHEQFF
.,TRBV14,TRBJ2-2,14,.,TGTGCCAGCAGCCCGAGGGTCAATTCCGGGGAGCTGTTTTTT,CASSPRVNSGELFF
TRBD2,TRBV7-9,TRBJ2-1,15,medium-sized,TGTGCCAGCAGCCCAGGGTCTAGCGGCTACAATGAGCAGTTCTTC,CASSPGSSGYNEQFF
.,TRBV28,TRBJ2-1,13,.,TGTGCCAGCAGTTTAGGCGGGCTCCGGGAGCAGTTCTTC,CASSLGGLREQFF
.,TRBV4-2,TRBJ2-1,15,.,TGTGCCAGCAGCCAAGATCCGGCAGGGACCAATGAGCAGTTCTTC,CASSQDPAGTNEQFF
.,TRBV6-1,TRBJ2-7,15,.,TGTGCCAGCAGTCCTTCCGACAGTTCGTTCTACGAGCAGTACTTC,CASSPSDSSFYEQYF
TRBD2,TRBV11-3,TRBJ2-1,18,few,TGTGCCAGCAGTAGCGGGGGGCATTCCAACCTGGACTACAATGAGCAGTTCTTC,CASSSGGHSNLDYNEQFF
TRBD1,TRBV23-1,TRBJ1-5,14,.,TGCGCCAGTAACAGGGGCAACTCCAATCAGCCCCAGCATTTT,CASNRGNSNQPQHF
.,TRBV30,TRBJ1-2,14,.,TGTGCCTGGAGTGTATCTACAGCCTTCTATGGCTACACCTTC,CAWSVSTAFYGYTF
.,TRBV7-9,TRBJ1-1,13,.,TGTGCCAGCAGCTCCGGACTGGACACTGAAGCTTTCTTT,CASSSGLDTEAFF
TRBD1,TRBV6-6,TRBJ1-5,15,.,TGTGCCAGCAGTCCGACAGGGACGAGCAATCAGCCCCAGCATTTT,CASSPTGTSNQPQHF
TRBD2,TRBV19,TRBJ2-7,17,.,TGTGCCAGTAGTATCGCTAGCGGGGGCGATTTCCGCTACGAGCAGTACTTC,CASSIASGGDFRYEQYF
.,TRBV28,TRBJ1-5,15,.,TGTGCCAGCAGTCTCTTTGGGGTCGCAGATCAGCCCCAGCATTTT,CASSLFGVADQPQHF
.,TRBV27,TRBJ2-1,14,few,TGTGCCAGCAGTTTATCCGCGGGGTACAATGAGCAGTTCTTC,CASSLSAGYNEQFF
.,TRBV27,TRBJ2-1,16,.,TGTGCCAGCAGTTTAATAGGTTCCGGCTCCTACAATGAGCAGTTCTTC,CASSLIGSGSYNEQFF
.,TRBV27,TRBJ1-5,14,.,TGTGCCAGCAGTCCACAGGGCCCCAATCAGCCCCAGCATTTT,CASSPQGPNQPQHF
.,TRBV2,TRBJ2-5,14,once,TGTGCCAGCAGTGAATTCGCAGCGGGAGAGACCCAGTACTTC,CASSEFAAGETQYF
.,TRBV28,TRBJ2-7,14,.,TGTGCCAGCAGTCGGGACTCCGCGGGTGACGAGCAGTACTTC,CASSRDSAGDEQYF
TRBD1,TRBV7-2,TRBJ2-2,16,.,TGTGCCAGCAGCTTCTTGACAGGGACGAACACCGGGGAGCTGTTTTTT,CASSFLTGTNTGELFF
.,TRBV6-1,TRBJ1-2,14,few,TGTGCCAGCTCGCCTATGAGGGAAGACTATGGCTACACCTTC,CASSPMREDYGYTF
TRBD1,TRBV7-8,TRBJ1-5,16,few,TGTGCCAGCAGCCGGTACAGGGGAAATAGCAATCAGCCCCAGCATTTT,CASSRYRGNSNQPQHF
TRBD2,TRBV11-2,TRBJ2-3,15,few,TGTGCCAGCAGCTCACCGAGCGGGAGACCAGATACGCAGTATTTT,CASSSPSGRPDTQYF
TRBD2,TRBV7-9,TRBJ2-7,15,few,TGTGCCAGCAGCTCCGGGGTAGCGGGAGAGAGTGAGCAGTACTTC,CASSSGVAGESEQYF
TRBD2,TRBV27,TRBJ2-1,14,.,TGTGCCAGCAGTTCTAGCGGGAGAGGGGTTGAGCAGTTCTTC,CASSSSGRGVEQFF
.,TRBV9,TRBJ2-7,15,.,TGTGCCAGCAGCCCTACCCCAGACCCAGAATACGAGCAGTACTTC,CASSPTPDPEYEQYF
TRBD1,TRBV12-5,TRBJ2-7,15,.,TGTGCTAGTGGATCGTCCGGGACAGGGGCTGAAGAGCAGTACTTC,CASGSSGTGAEEQYF
TRBD2,TRBV4-3,TRBJ2-7,15,.,TGCGCCAGCAGCCAAGGGACTAGCGGGAACTACGAGCAGTACTTC,CASSQGTSGNYEQYF
.,TRBV5-1,TRBJ2-1,14,.,TGCGCCAGCAGCTTAGGACAGCCATACAATGAGCAGTTCTTC,CASSLGQPYNEQFF
.,TRBV15,TRBJ2-1,15,.,TGTGCCACCAGCAGAGATCGGGCCCCCTACAATGAGCAGTTCTTC,CATSRDRAPYNEQFF
TRBD1,TRBV4-1,TRBJ1-1,17,.,TGCGCCAGCAGCCGAGAGCCGGGACAGGGGGCTAGCACTGAAGCTTTCTTT,CASSREPGQGASTEAFF
.,TRBV6-6,TRBJ1-2,16,few,TGTGCCAGCAGTTACGCGCCCGGGACGGAATATATGAGCTACACCTTC,CASSYAPGTEYMSYTF
.,TRBV6-5,TRBJ1-2,13,.,TGTGCCAGCCTTAACTATGGGGACTTGGGCTACACCTTC,CASLNYGDLGYTF
.,TRBV7-2,TRBJ1-5,15,.,TGTGCCAGCAGCTTAGCAGACGTAGGGAATCAGCCCCAGCATTTT,CASSLADVGNQPQHF
.,TRBV6-8,TRBJ2-5,11,.,TGTGCCAGCAGTTCCGCGGGGTGGGAGTACTTC,CASSSAGWEYF
.,TRBV7-9,TRBJ2-1,14,.,TGTGCCAGCAGCTCAGGAGGGGCCTACAATGAGCAGTTCTTC,CASSSGGAYNEQFF